Given below is one T cell receptor (beta chain) in context. The antigen is undetermined. This specimen comes from a study of shared clonotypes between healthy human individuals. Broader study findings: At large depth, rarefaction still showed sorted-subset sequencing to be incomplete.

For every subset, genomic DNA was evenly distributed across several immunoSEQ plates. Authors' processing steps: In the immunoSEQ data, sequences were junction-only and lacked quality scores, so filtering differed. Profiled with immunoSEQ multiplex PCR; TCRdb holds only in-frame clones, not every one. Clonal size and the V and J genes are those of that table, whereas D and trimming came from the DNA. Of about 2 million clones detected, about 95% appear once; the ten largest clones hold about 1.1%. Terminally differentiated effector memory CD45RA+ cells were excluded from the naive CD8 cells, which were CD45RO-negative and positively selected for CCR7. V gave up 1 base and J gave up 5 bases, with 5 bases separating them. Germline V CDR1 and CDR2: SGHAT, FQDESV (reference sequence). The CDR3 consists of 13 residues.

The clonotype originates from a man between 18 and 29 years old in good health. The material sequenced was naive CD8+ T cells sorted from blood. The chain employs TRBV11-1 and TRBJ2-2, with D unresolved. The chain's CDR3 is CASSLVGTGELFF. The CDR3 coding sequence is TGTGCCAGCAGCTTAGTGGGGACCGGGGAGCTGTTTTTT.